These 21 T cell receptor beta chains were sequenced from one sample in a study of cytomegalovirus exposure and HLA in healthy donors. The PCR made use of 60 Vbeta and 13 Jbeta primers. Using immunoSEQ multiplex PCR, the repertoire was profiled, and TCRdb retains in-frame clones only, with some absent. The sample includes around 140,000 clones, 75% to 85% of them seen just once. Sequencing input: PBMCs. Receptors originate from a woman younger than 35 in good health and CMV-seropositive.

The chain has TRBV19 and TRBJ2-1; TRBD1 might be the D (5 bases). This CDR3 contains 16 residues. V lost 3 bases to trimming and J lost 6 bases, with 18 bases between them. Germline V gene sequence: CDR1 LNHDA, CDR2 SQIVND (reference sequence). CDR3 nucleotides: TGTGCCAGTAGTATCCCGCGTAGTAGTAGGGGCAATGAGCAGTTCTTC. Translation: CASSIPRSSRGNEQFF.

This chain uses TRBV6-5 with TRBJ1-5; D gene ambiguous. The CDR3 is 13 residues long. The ends were cut back, 3 bases at V and 3 bases at J, with 6 bases in the middle. Germline V CDR1 and CDR2: MNHEY, SVGAGI. The DNA for the CDR3 is TGTGCCAGCAGTTATGGAGACAATCAGCCCCAGCATTTT. Its translation: CASSYGDNQPQHF.

The sample holds a few counts of this clone. The J gene is TRBJ2-2, the V gene TRBV5-1, with a weak D call TRBD2 (6 bases). Trimming pared 5 bases from V and 4 bases from J, leaving 18 bases between. This CDR3 has 16 amino acids. Germline CDR1 is SGHRS and CDR2 is YFSETQ. CDR3 DNA: TGCGCCAGCAGGGAAATTGCGGGGTCGGGCACCGGGGAGCTGTTTTTT. It is translated as CASREIAGSGTGELFF.

The CDR3 region is CASSSYRATNEKLFF. CDR3 in DNA: TGTGCCAGCAGCTCCTACAGGGCAACTAATGAAAAACTGTTTTTT. The chain carries TRBV11-2 and TRBJ1-4; tentative D call: TRBD1 (6 bases). V lost 4 bases and J 0 bases, leaving 9 bases between the germline ends. Germline V gene sequence: CDR1 SGHAT, CDR2 FQNNGV. The CDR3 contains 15 residues.

This chain connects TRBV19 to TRBJ1-2; 7 bases map to TRBD1. CDR3 length: 13 residues. Germline V gene sequence: CDR1 LNHDA, CDR2 SQIVND (reference sequence). V lost 9 bases, J lost 2 bases, and 6 bases stayed unmatched. The CDR3 DNA follows: TGTGCCAGCCTTGACAGGGTCAACTATGGCTACACCTTC. It is translated as CASLDRVNYGYTF.

V and J are TRBV7-8 and TRBJ2-5, with D possibly being TRBD2 (6 bases). The V end lost 3 bases, the J end lost 9 bases, and 11 bases lay between the germline ends. Germline V gene lookup returns CDR1 SGHVS and CDR2 FQNEAQ. This CDR3 is built from 12 residues. CDR3 bases: TGTGCCAGCAGCTTTGGGCCGGGGGCCCAGTACTTC. Amino acid sequence: CASSFGPGAQYF. Based on the CDR3 plus reference TRBV7-8 and TRBJ2-5, the full variable domain is GAGVSQSPRYKVAKRGQDVALRCDPISGHVSLFWYQQALGQGPEFLTYFQNEAQLDKSGLPSDRFFAERPEGSVSTLKIQRTQQEDSAVYLCASSFGPGAQYFGPGTRLLVL.

This sequence joins TRBV28 and TRBJ1-2; tentative D call: TRBD1 (6 bases). The CDR3 runs 13 residues. V lost 1 base and J 4 bases, leaving 7 bases between the germline ends. Germline V gene sequence: CDR1 MDHEN, CDR2 SYDVKM. Written as DNA, the CDR3 is TGTGCCAGCAGTTTATTAGGGGGCTATGGCTACACCTTC. Its protein is CASSLLGGYGYTF.

V is TRBV19 and J is TRBJ2-3; 12 bases are a match to TRBD2. The germline V gene encodes CDR1 LNHDA and CDR2 SQIVND (reference sequence). J gave up 2 bases and V 1 base, and 16 bases lay outside the gene matches. The CDR3 is 21 residues long. CDR3 in amino acids: CASSIAHPHDTSGGNTDTQYF. DNA for the CDR3: TGTGCCAGTAGTATAGCCCACCCGCATGATACTAGCGGGGGGAACACAGATACGCAGTATTTT.

The chain recombines TRBV28 with TRBJ1-4; 11 positions match TRBD1. The CDR3 is made up of 15 amino acids. Looked up from germline, CDR1 is MDHEN and CDR2 is SYDVKM. V was clipped by 6 bases and J by 8 bases; unmatched bases: 8. In DNA, the CDR3 is TGTGCCAGCAGGCGGCCGGGACAGGGGGGGGAAAAACTGTTTTTT. Amino acids: CASRRPGQGGEKLFF.

V gene TRBV30 combines with J gene TRBJ2-3; 7 bases are shared with TRBD2. Germline assignment: CDR1 GTSNPN and CDR2 SVGIG (reference sequence). The CDR3 is 18 residues long. V lost 3 bases, J lost 3 bases, and 18 bases stayed unmatched. The CDR3 DNA sequence: TGTGCCTGGAGAGACCAAGAAGAGCGGGGCCTCGGAACAGATACGCAGTATTTT. It specifies CAWRDQEERGLGTDTQYF.

This sequence joins TRBV11-2 and TRBJ2-7, with a tentative D call TRBD1 (5 bases). Germline CDR1 and CDR2: SGHAT and FQNNGV. V lost 0 bases and J 2 bases, leaving 14 bases between the germline ends. This CDR3 comprises 16 residues. The CDR3 reads CASSLDIRGRTYEQYF. As DNA, the CDR3 is TGTGCCAGCAGCTTAGATATAAGGGGTCGTACCTACGAGCAGTACTTC.

The rearrangement joins TRBV7-2 to TRBJ1-5; 7 nucleotides align to TRBD1. The V gene end was trimmed by 1 base and the J gene end by 3 bases; junction bases not matched to a gene: 6. Germline assignment: CDR1 SGHTA and CDR2 FQGNSA. This CDR3 has 16 residues. The CDR3: CASSLGWQGDNQPQHF. Here the CDR3 DNA reads TGTGCCAGCAGCTTAGGGTGGCAGGGGGACAATCAGCCCCAGCATTTT.

This chain joins TRBV28 and TRBJ1-2, with D perhaps matching TRBD1 (5 bases). The CDR3 runs to 13 residues. Germline V gene sequence: CDR1 MDHEN, CDR2 SYDVKM. Trimming cost V 11 bases and J 2 bases, with 15 bases left between them. The CDR3: CALLDSSNYGYTF. As DNA, the CDR3 is TGTGCCTTACTTGACAGTTCCAACTATGGCTACACCTTC.

This chain uses TRBV28 with TRBJ1-5; possibly TRBD1 for D (6 bases). In germline, CDR1 is MDHEN, CDR2 SYDVKM. The CDR3 is 15 residues long. V was cut by 6 bases and J by 4 bases, with 16 bases left in between. CDR3 amino acids: CASRAGVLVNQPQHF. DNA of the CDR3: TGTGCCAGCAGAGCAGGGGTTTTGGTTAATCAGCCCCAGCATTTT.

J is TRBJ2-7 and V is TRBV7-6, with D uncertain. CDR3 length: 13 amino acids. Germline V gene sequence: CDR1 SGHVS, CDR2 FNYEAQ. V lost 1 base, J lost 3 bases, and 7 bases lay in between. This CDR3 reads CASSLDTDYEQYF. For the CDR3, the DNA is TGTGCCAGCAGCTTAGACACCGACTACGAGCAGTACTTC. The whole variable domain, filled in from reference TRBV7-6 and TRBJ2-7, reads GAGVSQSPRYKVTKRGQDVALRCDPISGHVSLYWYRQALGQGPEFLTYFNYEAQQDKSGLPNDRFSAERPEGSISTLTIQRTEQRDSAMYRCASSLDTDYEQYFGPGTRLTVT.

The genes are TRBV6-1 and TRBJ1-5; no clear D. The germline V and J ends were trimmed by 3 bases and 0 bases, with 6 bases remaining between them. This CDR3 has 14 amino acids. CDR1 MNHNS and CDR2 SASEGT come from the germline V gene. The CDR3 region is CASSERDSNQPQHF. The CDR3 DNA sequence: TGTGCCAGCAGTGAGCGAGATAGCAATCAGCCCCAGCATTTT.

This sequence joins TRBV7-2 and TRBJ2-3; 10 bases are a match to TRBD2. The germline V gene has CDR1 SGHTA and CDR2 FQGNSA. The CDR3 runs to 17 residues. V lost 1 base to trimming and J lost 3 bases; unmatched junction nucleotides: 7. In DNA, the CDR3 is TGTGCCAGCAGCTTAGTCCCAGCGGGGGGGCGGACAGATACGCAGTATTTT. It specifies CASSLVPAGGRTDTQYF.

The chain's CDR3 is CASSSGLFSNQPQHF. The CDR3 DNA follows: TGTGCCAGCAGTTCAGGACTGTTTAGCAATCAGCCCCAGCATTTT. The rearrangement uses TRBV6-5 and TRBJ1-5; no clear D. This CDR3 comprises 15 residues. Germline V lookup: CDR1 MNHEY, CDR2 SVGAGI. The ends were cut back, 4 bases at V and 0 bases at J, with 10 bases in the middle.

V gene TRBV30 combines with J gene TRBJ2-1; tentative D call: TRBD2 (5 bases). The CDR3 covers 13 residues. Trimming shortened V by 4 bases and J by 0 bases, and 7 bases separated the two germline ends. CDR1 and CDR2 (germline): GTSNPN, SVGIG (reference sequence). For the CDR3, the DNA is TGTGCCTGGACTAGCATCTCCTACAATGAGCAGTTCTTC. Translating gives CAWTSISYNEQFF. Drawing the rest from reference TRBV30 and TRBJ2-1, the complete variable domain is SQTIHQWPATLVQPVGSPLSLECTVEGTSNPNLYWYRQAAGRGLQLLFYSVGIGQISSEVPQNLSASRPQDRQFILSSKKLLLSDSGFYLCAWTSISYNEQFFGPGTRLTVL.

On this clone: Other DNA sequences of this sample code for an identical CDR3. The gene calls are TRBV6-5 and TRBJ1-1, with D possibly being TRBD1 (6 bases). Germline V gene data show CDR1 as MNHEY and CDR2 as SVGAGI. The CDR3 has 13 amino acids. V gave up 5 bases and J gave up 5 bases, with 12 bases separating them. The CDR3 loop is CASSPPGETEAFF. The CDR3 DNA follows: TGTGCCAGCAGTCCCCCAGGGGAGACTGAAGCTTTCTTT.

The chain links TRBV6-1 to TRBJ1-3; weak D call: TRBD1 (5 bases). V lost 1 base and J 2 bases, leaving 9 bases between the germline ends. CDR1 MNHNS and CDR2 SASEGT come from the germline V gene. This CDR3 spans 15 amino acids. The CDR3 loop reads CASSEGIQAGNTIYF. The CDR3 DNA sequence: TGTGCCAGCAGTGAAGGGATACAGGCTGGAAACACCATATATTTT.